The clone carrying this T cell receptor beta chain showed up many times. The antigen is not known. This record comes from a study of T cells in Graves' hyperthyroidism and ophthalmopathy. About the study: Peripheral blood samples were taken at initial diagnosis, prior to any treatment.

Hyperthyroidism in the patients, aged 18 to 65, was newly diagnosed and under 2 months in duration. Clinical symptoms, serum thyroxine and TRAb, thyroid ultrasound and orbital computed tomography together formed the diagnostic basis. The investigators amplified TCR beta CDR3 regions from RNA transcripts. HTBI primers were used for first-round RT-PCR of the TCR CDR3. Each CDR3 protein gets one entry after TCRdb re-called the multiplex PCR reads with MiXCR. The data hold about 360,000 distinct CDR3 sequences, with around 14% observed a single time. This CDR3 comprises 14 residues. Germline CDR1 reads SGDLS; CDR2 reads YYNGEE. V was clipped by 3 bases and J by 6 bases; unmatched bases: 5. Findings and caveats of the study: Most thyroid clonotypes expanded above 0.001 appeared in blood too.

Specimen: blood. The chain carries TRBV9 and TRBJ2-3; 9 nucleotides line up with TRBD2. The receptor was derived from a woman aged 18-29 years with Graves' hyperthyroidism. The CDR3 protein is CASSATSGGDTQYF. The CDR3 region has the DNA TGTGCCAGCAGCGCGACTAGCGGAGGGGATACGCAGTATTTT. The full variable domain, rest sourced from reference TRBV9 and TRBJ2-3, is DSGVTQTPKHLITATGQRVTLRCSPRSGDLSVYWYQQSLDQGLQFLIQYYNGEERAKGNILERFSAQQFPDLHSELNLSSLELGDSALYFCASSATSGGDTQYFGPGTRLTVL.